This T cell receptor (beta chain) derives from a study of cytomegalovirus exposure and HLA in healthy donors. Study-wide background: The approximately 120 validation repertoires matched the roughly 700 first-cohort repertoires in platform, a later analysis reported. Study results and limitations: Cytomegalovirus status was reportedly diagnosed by the classifier with high specificity and sensitivity. There were under 200 TCR beta chains listed as cytomegalovirus-associated. CMV antigen specificity was confirmed in vitro for a few CMV-associated chains.

On this clone: Its antigen is unidentified.

This CDR3 has 13 residues. CDR1 is MNHNY and CDR2 is SVGAGI in the germline V gene (reference sequence). V was clipped by 5 bases and J by 7 bases, with 15 bases between them. The assay was immunoSEQ multiplex PCR, and TCRdb's table has in-frame clones only and misses some. The repertoire holds tens of thousands of clones, with just over 85% as singletons. The sequencing input was PBMCs. The sequence derives from a woman in her thirties in good health and CMV-seronegative. V is TRBV6-6 and J is TRBJ2-7, with a weak D call TRBD1 (5 bases). This CDR3 reads CASSPLAGYEQYF. The CDR3 DNA is TGTGCCAGCAGTCCCCTGGCAGGGTATGAGCAGTACTTC.